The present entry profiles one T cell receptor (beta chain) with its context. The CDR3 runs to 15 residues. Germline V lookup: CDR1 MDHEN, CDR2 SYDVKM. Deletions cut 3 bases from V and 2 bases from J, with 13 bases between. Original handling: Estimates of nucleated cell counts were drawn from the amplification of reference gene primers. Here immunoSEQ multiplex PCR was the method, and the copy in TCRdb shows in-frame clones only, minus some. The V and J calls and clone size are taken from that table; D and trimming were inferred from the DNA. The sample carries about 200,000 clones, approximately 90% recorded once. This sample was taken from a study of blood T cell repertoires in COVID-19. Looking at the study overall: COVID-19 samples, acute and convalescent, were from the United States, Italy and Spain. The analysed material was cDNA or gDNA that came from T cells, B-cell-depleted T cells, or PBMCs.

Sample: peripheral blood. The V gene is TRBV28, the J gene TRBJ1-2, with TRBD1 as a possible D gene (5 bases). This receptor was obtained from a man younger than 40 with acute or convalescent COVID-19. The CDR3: CASSFTGAGNYGYTF. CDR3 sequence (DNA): TGTGCCAGCAGTTTTACTGGGGCGGGGAACTATGGCTACACCTTC.